This T cell receptor (beta chain) was observed in a study of shared clonotypes between healthy human individuals. Study-level points and caveats: Clonotype sharing among donors likely depends on sequencing depth.

Between the trimmed V and J ends, which lost 5 bases and 3 bases, there was a span of 10 bases. Germline V gene sequence: CDR1 MDHEN, CDR2 SYDVKM. This CDR3 is built from 13 residues. In the case of this clone: Its cognate antigen is unknown.

Naive CD8 isolation took CD45RO-negative cells positively selected for CCR7 and excluded terminally differentiated effector memory CD45RA+ cells. Measured with immunoSEQ multiplex PCR; TCRdb has only the in-frame clones, and not every one. The sample contains about 2.2 million clones, about 94% of which appear only once. The source is a man between 18 and 29 years old in good health. Some clones in this sample may be carry-over from other donors' samples. The rearrangement uses TRBV28 and TRBJ1-2; no clear D gene. The sample consisted of naive CD8+ T cells from PBMCs. DNA for the CDR3: TGTGCCAGCAGTGCTACCCGGGACTATGGCTACACCTTC. Encoded protein: CASSATRDYGYTF.